This section outlines one T cell receptor (beta chain) sequence together with its context. Its matching antigen is unknown. TCRdb's table, derived via immunoSEQ multiplex PCR, lists solely in-frame clones and lacks some. The data show over 15,000 clones, roughly 72% seen once. The data originate from a study of tumor-infiltrating lymphocytes in localized non-small cell lung cancer. V was clipped by 4 bases and J by 3 bases; unmatched bases: 2. Per the germline V gene, CDR1 is LNHDA and CDR2 is SQIVND (reference sequence). CDR3 size: 13 residues. Study-level results: TCR sequencing covered a subset of patients with enough tissue. Each assay used a separate piece of the same tissue. T-cell fraction did not differ between immunotypes IM1 and IM2.

The receptor was derived from a human donor with non-small cell lung cancer. The chain combines TRBV19 with TRBJ2-7; TRBD1 matches at 8 bases. Sequencing was performed on lung tumor tissue. The CDR3 loop is CASSTGQGYEQYF. CDR3 in DNA: TGTGCCAGTAGTACAGGACAGGGCTACGAGCAGTACTTC.